Listed below are T cell receptor beta chains from one sample, sequenced in a study of T cell responses to AZD1222 COVID-19 vaccine. The data were produced by immunoSEQ multiplex PCR, yet TCRdb's version contains in-frame clones alone and is incomplete. The table includes about 150,000 clones, 90% detected once. The starting material was peripheral blood, obtained on day 0 of AZD1222 vaccination. These receptors were obtained from an adult in good health. The CDR3 runs from the conserved cysteine through the conserved F or W. The D gene is left open where the match is weak. For some rows the clone size is stated as once, few or many, or as a class when expanded; others skip it.

d_call	v_call	j_call	clone_size	cdr3_nt	cdr3_aa
NA	TRBV7-9	TRBJ1-2	NA	TGTGCCAGCGAAGTTGCTTCAGGGCTTCACTATGGCTACACCTTC	CASEVASGLHYGYTF
TRBD1	TRBV9	TRBJ2-5	NA	TGTGCCAGCAGCGTAGGGGGGACAGGTCTGGAGGGGACCCAGTACTTC	CASSVGGTGLEGTQYF
NA	TRBV11-2	TRBJ1-6	NA	TGTGCCAGCAGCTTAGGGGACGGATATAATTCACCCCTCCACTTT	CASSLGDGYNSPLHF
NA	TRBV6-1	TRBJ2-7	NA	TGTGCCAGCAGTGAAGGGGGGTCGGGGAACTACGAGCAGTACTTC	CASSEGGSGNYEQYF
NA	TRBV4-3	TRBJ1-6	NA	TGCGCCAGCAGCCAAGAGGTGTCAGGCGCGGGGTCACCCCTCCACTTT	CASSQEVSGAGSPLHF
NA	TRBV19	TRBJ1-4	NA	TGTGCCAGTAGTCACACCGGGACGGCGAATGAAAAACTGTTTTTT	CASSHTGTANEKLFF
NA	TRBV18	TRBJ2-7	NA	TGTGCCAGCTCATTCGGGTCTTACTACGAGCAGTACTTC	CASSFGSYYEQYF
NA	TRBV20-1	TRBJ2-7	NA	TGCAGTGCCCAGTGGGGCTACGAGCAGTACTTC	CSAQWGYEQYF
NA	TRBV10-3	TRBJ2-2	NA	TGTGCCAGTAGACTGGACAGAAACACCGGGGAGCTGTTTTTT	CASRLDRNTGELFF
NA	TRBV18	TRBJ1-3	NA	TGTGCCAGCTCACCCATTGACTCTGGAAACACCATATATTTT	CASSPIDSGNTIYF
NA	TRBV2	TRBJ1-1	few	TGTGCCAGCCGCGGGAACACTGAAGCTTTCTTT	CASRGNTEAFF
TRBD1	TRBV6-2/TRBV6-3	TRBJ1-2	NA	TGTGCCAGCAGTTACTTGGACAGGCTTAACTATGGCTACACCTTC	CASSYLDRLNYGYTF
TRBD2	TRBV5-1	TRBJ2-1	NA	TGCGCCAGCAGTCTGAGGTTGGGGACTACAACTTCCTACAATGAGCAGTTCTTC	CASSLRLGTTTSYNEQFF
NA	TRBV25-1	TRBJ1-1	NA	TGTGCCAGCAGTGAATCTACATCCACTGAAGCTTTCTTT	CASSESTSTEAFF
TRBD2	TRBV6-4	TRBJ2-1	NA	TGTGCCAGCAGTCGGGCGGGACTAGCGGGAGGAAGCTCCTACAATGAGCAGTTCTTC	CASSRAGLAGGSSYNEQFF
TRBD1	TRBV7-9	TRBJ1-2	NA	TGTGCCAGCAGCTACGCCGGGACAGGGGCTAACTATGGCTACACCTTC	CASSYAGTGANYGYTF